This note documents a single TCR beta chain sequence. This clonotype was picked up many times. The antigen this receptor binds is unknown. There are no base qualities to consult, and no much larger clone falls within one base. Ophthalmopathy patients had moderately to severely active disease, Clinical Activity Score of at least 3, NOSPECS grade of at least 4, and disease duration under 3 months. Patients with other autoimmune diseases, uncontrolled infections, pregnancy or lactation were excluded from the study. Diagnosis was based on clinical symptoms, serum thyroxine, TRAb, thyroid ultrasound and orbital computed tomography. PBMCs were isolated from 7.5 to 10 ml of fresh peripheral blood by Ficoll-Paque density gradient centrifugation. Total RNA was extracted using Trizol reagent, and RNA quality was checked on an Agilent 2100 Bioanalyzer. This specimen comes from a study of Graves' ophthalmopathy and Graves' hyperthyroidism (dated by TCRdb to 2016 to 2019). The study in broad terms: Peripheral blood was collected before any treatment was given, at the time of initial diagnosis. To tell Graves' ophthalmopathy apart from Graves' hyperthyroidism, and to predict which patients would progress to ophthalmopathy, the study relied on TCR beta repertoire signatures. In total, 135 blood samples were TCR-sequenced: around 42 ophthalmopathy, under 80 hyperthyroidism and about 17 hyperthyroidism-to-ophthalmopathy patients. The independent validation cohort included 20 or so hyperthyroidism patients plus 17 patients who later progressed from hyperthyroidism to ophthalmopathy. To explore V-J signatures that distinguish ophthalmopathy from hyperthyroidism, a discovery set of about 99 patients was enrolled, made up of 40 to 45 with ophthalmopathy and under 65 with stable hyperthyroidism. Following sampling, methimazole starting at 30 mg daily was administered to hyperthyroidism patients, and high-dose intravenous methylprednisolone was administered to ophthalmopathy patients. The 100 discovery patients were randomly split 7:3 into training and test sets. In about six hyperthyroidism patients, the T-cell repertoire of thyroid tissue was compared with the T-cell repertoire of blood.

TCR beta CDR3 regions were amplified from RNA transcripts for repertoire sequencing. A first-round RT-PCR used HTBI primers with the Qiagen OneStep RT-PCR kit, followed by a second-round multiplex PCR, size selection and purification. The libraries underwent paired-end sequencing with 100 bp reads on an Illumina HiSeq2000. The authors' pipeline ran thus. SOAPnuke was used to process the reads, throwing out any read that had adapters, had uncalled bases, had a mean Phred below 15, or lacked an exact constant-primer or identifier match. COPE v1.2.5 was used to merge high-quality paired reads. Each unique nucleotide sequence was treated as a clonotype, and MiTCR v1.1 was used to align the clonotypes to the IMGT TRB V, D and J references. The analysis was limited to V-J combinations with a frequency above 0.0001, which together covered more than 98% of repertoires. For each V-J combination, a TCR clonal expansion and chaos score was defined as F50 clonal expansion divided by the chaos observed in the TCRdist matrix. Welch's t-statistics and random forest were used to reduce the features to 10 to 15 V-J combinations, which were then used as input to a naive Bayes classifier. The Morisita-Horn index was used to measure how similar the thyroid and blood repertoires were. TCRdb reran the public reads through fastp at Q25 and MiXCR, keeping productive beta chains. Each CDR3 protein appears once, grouped with its most common genes and DNA. TCRdb, not the original authors, processed these V and J calls. The sample table records roughly 480,000 distinct CDR3 sequences; roughly an eighth of these occur just once. Of the sample, around 9.8% falls within the top ten clones.

General findings and caveats noted by the study authors: In validation, the model predicted ophthalmopathy progression with about 64% sensitivity and less than 80% specificity; roughly eleven predicted patients were CT-confirmed with GO in a median of around 6 months. In cross-validation, the 13-signature model distinguished ophthalmopathy from stable hyperthyroidism with nearly 90% sensitivity and around 82% specificity, and in the test set the corresponding values were roughly 80% and 76%. No statistical method was used to predetermine the sample size, and group allocation was not hidden from the investigators. Most expanded thyroid clonotypes with frequency above 0.001 were also detected in blood, suggesting blood repertoires may reflect the thyroid immune response.

From its cysteine to its phenylalanine, the CDR3 spans 15 amino acids. The kept DNA is CDR3 alone, 45 bases in frame from the first base. The germline V gene specifies SGHAT as CDR1 and FQNNGV as CDR2. Relative to germline, V is missing 4 bases and J is missing 4 bases, with 7 bases of the junction outside any gene match. The TCR comes from a woman between 25 and 40 years old with Graves' ophthalmopathy. Donor details come from another sample of the same person, matched by shared clones. Sample: blood. The chain is assembled from TRBV11-2 and TRBJ1-5; TRBD1 lines up with 7 middle nucleotides. The CDR3 here reads CASSSPDRPNQPQHF. Here is the DNA: TGTGCCAGCAGCTCCCCGGACAGGCCTAATCAGCCCCAGCATTTT.